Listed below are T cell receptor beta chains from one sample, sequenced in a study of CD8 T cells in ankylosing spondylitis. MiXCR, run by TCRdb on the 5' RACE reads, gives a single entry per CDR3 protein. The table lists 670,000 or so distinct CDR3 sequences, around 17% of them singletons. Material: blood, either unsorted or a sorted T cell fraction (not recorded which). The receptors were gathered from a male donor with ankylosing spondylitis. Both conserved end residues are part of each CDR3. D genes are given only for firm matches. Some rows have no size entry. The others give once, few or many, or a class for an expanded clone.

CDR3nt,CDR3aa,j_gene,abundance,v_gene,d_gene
TGTGCCAGCAGCTTAGCACAGGGAGGCACCGGGGAGCTGTTTTTT,CASSLAQGGTGELFF,TRBJ2-2,many,TRBV7-2,NA
TGCAGCGTTGAAGACCACCTAGCGATCAGGTCCTTC,CSVEDHLAIRSF,TRBJ2-1,NA,TRBV29-1,NA
TGCGCCAGCAGCTTCAGGACCAGCTCCTACGAGCAGTACTTC,CASSFRTSSYEQYF,TRBJ2-7,few,TRBV4-1,NA
TGTGCCAGCAGCTTAGATAGGCCGGGGCTTGGAGATACGCAGTATTTT,CASSLDRPGLGDTQYF,TRBJ2-3,few,TRBV7-9,NA
TGTGCCATCAGATCAGCAGGCGATTATGGCTACACCTTC,CAIRSAGDYGYTF,TRBJ1-2,NA,TRBV10-3,NA
TGTGCCAGCAGCTTAAGGGCTGGCGGGAACACCGGGGAGCTGTTTTTT,CASSLRAGGNTGELFF,TRBJ2-2,NA,TRBV7-3,NA
TGCAGTGCTAGTGGGGCGGCGGTCAGCTCCTACGAGCAGTACTTC,CSASGAAVSSYEQYF,TRBJ2-7,few,TRBV20-1,NA
TGCGCCAGCAGCTTGGTCCCTCCGGGACGCCGAACGAACACCGGGGAGCTGTTTTTT,CASSLVPPGRRTNTGELFF,TRBJ2-2,NA,TRBV5-1,NA
TGCAGTGCCGGGGCAGGGAGGGTCTACGAGCAGTACTTC,CSAGAGRVYEQYF,TRBJ2-7,few,TRBV20-1,TRBD2
TGCAGTGCTGGGGGACCCCCCGAGGAGACCCAGTACTTC,CSAGGPPEETQYF,TRBJ2-5,NA,TRBV20-1,NA
TGTGCCAGCAGCTGGACAGCCATTAATCAGCCCCAGCATTTT,CASSWTAINQPQHF,TRBJ1-5,few,TRBV12-3/TRBV12-4,NA
TGTGCCAGCAGCCAAGATCTTCCCGGGGGCAATGGCTACACCTTC,CASSQDLPGGNGYTF,TRBJ1-2,few,TRBV4-2,NA
TGTGCCAGCAGCTCAGCGAGATCGAACACTGAAGCTTTCTTT,CASSSARSNTEAFF,TRBJ1-1,many,TRBV7-8,NA
TGTGCCAGCAGCTTAGAGGTCAGACGCACAGATACGCAGTATTTT,CASSLEVRRTDTQYF,TRBJ2-3,few,TRBV11-2,NA
TGTGCCAGCAGTTTACCCCCCCCGGTTAGGGATCAAGAGACCCAGTACTTC,CASSLPPPVRDQETQYF,TRBJ2-5,NA,TRBV12-3/TRBV12-4,NA
TGTGCCAGCAGCCACGGGACCCACTACGAGCAGTACTTC,CASSHGTHYEQYF,TRBJ2-7,NA,TRBV3-1,NA
TGCGCCAGCAGCCAAGATGTTTACGGGAGGATTGTAAATGAGCAGTTCTTC,CASSQDVYGRIVNEQFF,TRBJ2-1,few,TRBV4-3,TRBD2
TGTGCCAGCAGTTTAGGTTCGGCGGGCTACAATGAGCAGTTCTTC,CASSLGSAGYNEQFF,TRBJ2-1,NA,TRBV12-3/TRBV12-4,NA
TGTGCCAGCAGCATGAGCGGGTACAATGAGCAGTTCTTC,CASSMSGYNEQFF,TRBJ2-1,NA,TRBV7-6,NA
TGTGCCAGCAGCTTAGGTGTTGGGAGGGATACGCAGTATTTT,CASSLGVGRDTQYF,TRBJ2-3,few,TRBV7-6,NA
TGCGCCAGCAGCCAACTCGGGCTAGCGGGGTTCACCGGGGAGCTGTTTTTT,CASSQLGLAGFTGELFF,TRBJ2-2,NA,TRBV4-3,TRBD2
TGTGCCAGCAGCTTAGGGTCAACGAACACTGAAGCTTTCTTT,CASSLGSTNTEAFF,TRBJ1-1,NA,TRBV7-3,NA
TGCGCCAGCAGCCAAGGAAGCGGCCAGGGAAGGATCCACGAGCAGTACTTC,CASSQGSGQGRIHEQYF,TRBJ2-7,NA,TRBV4-1,NA
TGCGCCAGCAGCTTTGGATCGGGGTTCGGGGAGACCCAGTACTTC,CASSFGSGFGETQYF,TRBJ2-5,few,TRBV5-1,NA
TGTGCCAGCAGCGTCGGGACAGGGGGCTCACCCCTCCACTTT,CASSVGTGGSPLHF,TRBJ1-6,few,TRBV9,TRBD1
TGTGCCAGCAGCTTTCAGGGCGGGAACACTGAAGCTTTCTTT,CASSFQGGNTEAFF,TRBJ1-1,many,TRBV7-3,NA
TGTGCCATAGGACAGGGGAAGTACGAGCAGTACTTC,CAIGQGKYEQYF,TRBJ2-7,NA,TRBV7-2,TRBD1
TGTGCCGCTAGCGGGGGGCCCACAGATACGCAGTATTTT,CAASGGPTDTQYF,TRBJ2-3,NA,TRBV10-3,TRBD2
TGTGCCACCAGCAGAGAGCAGGGGGCCACAGATACGCAGTATTTT,CATSREQGATDTQYF,TRBJ2-3,few,TRBV15,TRBD1
TGCGCCAGCAGCTTGGCCGAGACAGGGGACGGCAATGAGCAGTTCTTC,CASSLAETGDGNEQFF,TRBJ2-1,few,TRBV5-1,TRBD1
TGTGCCAGCAGCTTTTTGGGACAGGTCCACAATGAGCAGTTCTTC,CASSFLGQVHNEQFF,TRBJ2-1,NA,TRBV5-6,TRBD1
TGCAGTGCTAGAGACCTCGCCCCGGAACGGTTCTCTGGAAACACCATATATTTT,CSARDLAPERFSGNTIYF,TRBJ1-3,few,TRBV20-1,NA
TGCGCCAGCAGCTTGAGCGGGAGAGGGTCTAACATTCAGTACTTC,CASSLSGRGSNIQYF,TRBJ2-4,few,TRBV5-1,TRBD2
TGTGCCAGCAGTTCCTTGGGACAAGACACCGGGGAGCTGTTTTTT,CASSSLGQDTGELFF,TRBJ2-2,NA,TRBV28,NA
TGTGCCAGCAGCTTGGGGCCTAGCGGGGTATGGAATGAGCAGTTCTTC,CASSLGPSGVWNEQFF,TRBJ2-1,NA,TRBV11-2,TRBD2
TGTGCCAGCAGCTTAGAGTTGTCGGCCATGGAGTTCTTC,CASSLELSAMEFF,TRBJ2-1,NA,TRBV7-9,NA
TGTGCCAGCAGTCGACTAGCGGGGGGGTGGGAGACCCAGTACTTC,CASSRLAGGWETQYF,TRBJ2-5,NA,TRBV7-2,TRBD2